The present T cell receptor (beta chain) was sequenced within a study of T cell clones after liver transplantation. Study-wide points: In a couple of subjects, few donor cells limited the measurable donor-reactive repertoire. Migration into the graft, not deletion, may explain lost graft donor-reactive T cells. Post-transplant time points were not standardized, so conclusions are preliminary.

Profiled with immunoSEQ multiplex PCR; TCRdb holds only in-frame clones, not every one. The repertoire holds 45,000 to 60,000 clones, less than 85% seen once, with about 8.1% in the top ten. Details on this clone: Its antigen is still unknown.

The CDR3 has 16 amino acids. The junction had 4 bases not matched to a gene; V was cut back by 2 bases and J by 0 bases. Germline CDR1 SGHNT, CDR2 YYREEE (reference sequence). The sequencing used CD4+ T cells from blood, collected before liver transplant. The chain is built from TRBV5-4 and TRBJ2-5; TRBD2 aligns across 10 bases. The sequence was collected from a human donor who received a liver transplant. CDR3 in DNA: TGTGCCAGCAGCTTCCGGACTAGCGGATACCAAGAGACCCAGTACTTC. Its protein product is CASSFRTSGYQETQYF.